This TCR beta chain was profiled in a study of beta chain features in type 1 diabetes. Overall study findings and caveats: A PCR bias possibly favoring shorter templates would apply equally to patients and controls. Naive, central memory and Treg TCRB repertoires appeared more alike in patients than in healthy donors. Among patients with Type 1 diabetes, TCRB CDR3s were moderately but significantly shorter in every one of the four CD4+ subsets.

V was clipped by 0 bases and J by 2 bases, with 10 bases between them. CDR3 size: 15 residues. Looked up from germline, CDR1 is SGHDT and CDR2 is YYEEEE. Notes on this clone: Its target is not known.

cDNA synthesis used the whole RNA isolate, giving expressed TCRB sequences. The assay was immunoSEQ multiplex PCR, and TCRdb's table has in-frame clones only and misses some. The repertoire has some 640,000 clones, over 12% of them found once; the top ten carry 0.03% to 0.045%. The TCR originated in a man between 18 and 29 years old with type 1 diabetes. The chain carries TRBV5-6 and TRBJ2-3; D unclear. The source material was naive CD4+ T cells from blood. The CDR3 DNA follows: TGTGCCAGCAGCTTGGATCTGGGTTACACAGATACGCAGTATTTT. This encodes CASSLDLGYTDTQYF.